The entry that follows covers one T cell receptor (beta chain) sequence. This sample was taken from a study of blood T cell repertoires in COVID-19. About the study: Whether acute or convalescent, the COVID-19 samples came from the United States, Italy and Spain. T cells, B-cell-depleted T cells, or PBMCs supplied cDNA or gDNA.

Original processing methods: It was from reference gene primer amplification that nucleated cell counts were estimated. Clones were read by immunoSEQ multiplex PCR, and TCRdb kept only the in-frame ones, dropping some. Clone size and the V and J calls come from that table; the DNA yielded D and trimming. The sample has about 300,000 clones; just over 85% are singletons. Before being deemed recovered, Cohort 3 donors had two negative PCRs, clearance, or symptom resolution. This receptor was taken from a man aged 30 to 39 who had recovered from COVID-19. Sequenced input: PBMCs or T cells enriched from blood (not recorded which).

The CDR3 coding sequence is TGTGCCAGCAGCTTAGTGGGGACAGGGAGGATGAACACTGAAGCTTTCTTT. Translating gives CASSLVGTGRMNTEAFF. The chain carries TRBV7-9 and TRBJ1-1, with 9 positions matching TRBD1. Looked up from germline, CDR1 is SEHNR and CDR2 is FQNEAQ (reference sequence). V lost 1 base and J lost 0; bases outside the gene matches: 6. The CDR3 extends over 17 amino acids.